This is a list of T cell receptor beta chains from one sample in a study of graft-versus-host responses after intestinal transplantation. Produced via immunoSEQ multiplex PCR; TCRdb's table is partial and in-frame only. This table has 90,000 to 120,000 clones, approximately 88% appearing once. Antigens for these TCRs are unknown. Sample: unstimulated CD4+ T cells sorted from spleen or lymph node cells, taken before transplant. The receptor source for this set is a human donor who was the organ donor for an intestinal transplant. Each CDR3 is given with its conserved first and last residue. The D gene is left open where the match is weak. Only part of the rows carry a size: once, few, many, or a class if the clone is expanded.

TGTGCCAGCAGGACGGGACAGGGACATCACAATGAGCAGTTCTTC,CASRTGQGHHNEQFF,TRBJ2-1,TRBV6-1,TRBD1,NA
TGTGCCAGCAGCCAATGGGGGGGAGAGACCCAGTACTTC,CASSQWGGETQYF,TRBJ2-5,TRBV4-2,TRBD2,NA
TGTGCCAGCAGTTCTCAAGGGACAGGGAGCATAGGCTCCTACAATGAGCAGTTCTTC,CASSSQGTGSIGSYNEQFF,TRBJ2-1,TRBV27,TRBD1,NA
TGCGCCAGCAGCTTGGCGGCTAGCGGGAGGGCCCTGGGGAACATTCAGTACTTC,CASSLAASGRALGNIQYF,TRBJ2-4,TRBV5-1,TRBD2,NA
TGTGCCAGCAGCTTGGGCAGGGGCACAGATACGCAGTATTTT,CASSLGRGTDTQYF,TRBJ2-3,TRBV11-2,NA,few
TGTGCCAGCAGCCACCGACTGGGAGAGACCCAGTACTTC,CASSHRLGETQYF,TRBJ2-5,TRBV6-5,NA,NA
TGCGCCAGCAGCTCCGGGGTCGGCGGAGTCACTGAAGCTTTCTTT,CASSSGVGGVTEAFF,TRBJ1-1,TRBV5-1,NA,NA
TGCGCCAGCAGTGCGGCTAGCGGGGGAGAGACCCAGTACTTC,CASSAASGGETQYF,TRBJ2-5,TRBV10-2,TRBD2,NA
TGTGCCAGCAGTGGGGAGGGTGCTGGCTACACCTTC,CASSGEGAGYTF,TRBJ1-2,TRBV2,NA,NA
TGCGCCAGCAGTCGTGGATACAATGAGCAGTTCTTC,CASSRGYNEQFF,TRBJ2-1,TRBV5-1,NA,once
TGTGCCAGCAGCGTAGATTCCAAGCTGACCGGGGAGCTGTTTTTT,CASSVDSKLTGELFF,TRBJ2-2,TRBV9,NA,NA
TGCGCCAGCAGCCCGGACAGGGTCCAAGAGACCCAGTACTTC,CASSPDRVQETQYF,TRBJ2-5,TRBV5-1,TRBD1,NA
TGTGCCAGCTCACTCCGGGACGGATCCTACGAGCAGTACTTC,CASSLRDGSYEQYF,TRBJ2-7,TRBV18,NA,NA
TGTGCCAGCAGTGGAGGAGGAGGCGAAAAACTGTTTTTT,CASSGGGGEKLFF,TRBJ1-4,TRBV2,NA,few
TGCGCCAGCAGCCAAGATCTAGCGGGGGGGAACGCAGATACGCAGTATTTT,CASSQDLAGGNADTQYF,TRBJ2-3,TRBV4-1,TRBD2,NA
TGTGCCAGCAGCTTAACAGGACAGCTCGATTTACAGTACTTC,CASSLTGQLDLQYF,TRBJ2-7,TRBV7-9,NA,NA
TGTGCCAGCAGCCCATGGACTAGCGGGGGCCCCGGGGATACGCAGTATTTT,CASSPWTSGGPGDTQYF,TRBJ2-3,TRBV7-3,TRBD2,NA
TGTGCCAGCAGCTTAGCAGGTGGACAGGGGGATCAGTACTTC,CASSLAGGQGDQYF,TRBJ2-7,TRBV7-9,TRBD1,NA
TGTGCCAGCCGCCTCGGGGTTCAAACAGATACGCAGTATTTT,CASRLGVQTDTQYF,TRBJ2-3,TRBV7-9,NA,NA
TGCGCCAGCCGTGGCGGGGGATACGGAAATCAGCCCCAGCATTTT,CASRGGGYGNQPQHF,TRBJ1-5,TRBV10-2,NA,NA
TGTGCCAGCAGTCCCCGGGCAGTCACTAGCACAGATACGCAGTATTTT,CASSPRAVTSTDTQYF,TRBJ2-3,TRBV27,NA,NA
TGTGCCAGCAGGGGTGGCTACACCTTC,CASRGGYTF,TRBJ1-2,TRBV6-1,NA,NA
TGTGCCAGCAGTCGACATAGCTACACCTTC,CASSRHSYTF,TRBJ1-2,TRBV2,NA,NA
TGCGCCAGCAGCTTATCAGGGGGGAGCTCCTACGAGCAGTACTTC,CASSLSGGSSYEQYF,TRBJ2-7,TRBV5-1,NA,NA
TGCGCCAGCAGCGGGCAGTCGAACACTGAAGCTTTCTTT,CASSGQSNTEAFF,TRBJ1-1,TRBV5-1,NA,NA
TGTGCCAGCAGTGAAAGTGGCGGGATCAGGGGCGAGCAGTACTTC,CASSESGGIRGEQYF,TRBJ2-7,TRBV6-1,NA,few
TGCGCCAGCAGCAGGGGCTCGGGTTCCTTCTCTGGAAACACCATATATTTT,CASSRGSGSFSGNTIYF,TRBJ1-3,TRBV5-1,NA,NA
TGTGCCAGCAGTTACCAGGGGACGGCACCCCTCCACTTT,CASSYQGTAPLHF,TRBJ1-6,TRBV6-6,NA,few
TGTGCCAGCAGTTCCGGCTCTTGGGCCGCCAGCGAGCAGTACTTC,CASSSGSWAASEQYF,TRBJ2-7,TRBV7-2,NA,NA
TGTGCCAGCAGTACACGACAAAGCTCCTACGAGCAGTACTTC,CASSTRQSSYEQYF,TRBJ2-7,TRBV27,NA,NA
TGTGCCAGCAGCTCTACTCCCGGACTAGCCACAGATACGCAGTATTTT,CASSSTPGLATDTQYF,TRBJ2-3,TRBV7-9,TRBD2,NA
TGTGCCAGCAGCTCAACGACGGGGTCACCCCTCCACTTT,CASSSTTGSPLHF,TRBJ1-6,TRBV7-3,NA,NA
TGTGCCAGCAGCAAAATACCGTACGAGCAGTACTTC,CASSKIPYEQYF,TRBJ2-7,TRBV28,NA,NA
TGCGCCAGCAGCCAAGGGACAGGGGCACCCAATCAGCCCCAGCATTTT,CASSQGTGAPNQPQHF,TRBJ1-5,TRBV4-1,TRBD1,NA
TGTGCCAGCAGACGACAGGGCCAAGAGACCCAGTACTTC,CASRRQGQETQYF,TRBJ2-5,TRBV6-5,TRBD1,few
TGTGCCAGCAGTTTGGAGGGGCGAAACACCATATATTTT,CASSLEGRNTIYF,TRBJ1-3,TRBV28,NA,NA
TGTGCCAGCAGGCCGGACAGGGGTTCTAACTATGGCTACACCTTC,CASRPDRGSNYGYTF,TRBJ1-2,TRBV6-1,TRBD1,NA
TGTGCCAGCAGTTACGGGGCCCGAGGGGGGCGGGCTTTCTTT,CASSYGARGGRAFF,TRBJ1-1,TRBV6-5,NA,NA
TGTGCCAGCAGCTTACTGAGCACCGGGGAGCTGTTTTTT,CASSLLSTGELFF,TRBJ2-2,TRBV7-6,NA,NA
TGTGCCATCAGCGGACTAGCGGGAGAGACGCAGTATTTT,CAISGLAGETQYF,TRBJ2-3,TRBV10-3,TRBD2,NA
TGTGCCAGCAGTGTGGGGACAGAGGGTCAGCCCCAGCATTTT,CASSVGTEGQPQHF,TRBJ1-5,TRBV2,TRBD1,NA
TGTGCCAGCAGACGACAGGGGGCTTCCTACGAGCAGTACTTC,CASRRQGASYEQYF,TRBJ2-7,TRBV14,TRBD1,NA
TGCGCCAGCAGTGAGCCCAGGGAGTCTGAGGACACAGATACGCAGTATTTT,CASSEPRESEDTDTQYF,TRBJ2-3,TRBV10-1,NA,NA
TGCGCCAGCAGCCCGGGGTGGAATTCACCCCTCCACTTT,CASSPGWNSPLHF,TRBJ1-6,TRBV5-1,NA,once
TGTGCCAGCAGCCCCGGGCAAACCGACACCGGGGAGCTGTTTTTT,CASSPGQTDTGELFF,TRBJ2-2,TRBV5-4,NA,NA
TGTGCCAGCAGCTTGGAGAGGGGTGGGGCCCCCTACGAGCAGTACTTC,CASSLERGGAPYEQYF,TRBJ2-7,TRBV5-4,NA,NA
TGTGCCAGCAGCTCGGGACATACTGGAAACACCATATATTTT,CASSSGHTGNTIYF,TRBJ1-3,TRBV7-2,NA,NA
TGTGCCAGCAGGACAGGGGAGGGCTACTACGAGCAGTACTTC,CASRTGEGYYEQYF,TRBJ2-7,TRBV6-5,NA,NA
TGTGCCAGCAGCTTAGCTGGGACTACCCGAACCGGGGAGCTGTTTTTT,CASSLAGTTRTGELFF,TRBJ2-2,TRBV7-2,TRBD2,few
TGTGCCAGCAGCGATGGGACTAGCGGGATCCACGAGCAGTACTTC,CASSDGTSGIHEQYF,TRBJ2-7,TRBV7-9,TRBD2,NA
TGTGCCAGCAGTGGGTGGGGACAGGGGACAAAAGGCTACACCTTC,CASSGWGQGTKGYTF,TRBJ1-2,TRBV6-1,TRBD1,few
TGTGCCAGCAGTTCGTTGACAGTAAGAATGAGCACTGAAGCTTTCTTT,CASSSLTVRMSTEAFF,TRBJ1-1,TRBV6-5,NA,NA
TGCGCCAGCAGCGCAAACACGAACACTGAAGCTTTCTTT,CASSANTNTEAFF,TRBJ1-1,TRBV10-1,NA,NA
TGTGCCAGCAGTGAAGGGCACTCCCGAAGCCGAGATACGCAGTATTTT,CASSEGHSRSRDTQYF,TRBJ2-3,TRBV6-1,NA,NA
TGTGCCAGCAGCTTCGAAGAGGTAGATACGCAGTATTTT,CASSFEEVDTQYF,TRBJ2-3,TRBV5-6,NA,once